The rows below give T cell receptor beta chains drawn from one sample of a study of blood T cell repertoires in COVID-19. TCRdb's table, derived via immunoSEQ multiplex PCR, lists solely in-frame clones and lacks some. The table records about 80,000 clones, about four fifths of them present only once. The sequencing sample was made of peripheral blood. The receptor set was obtained from a woman between 40 and 55 years old with active or convalescent COVID-19. Both conserved end residues are part of each CDR3. D genes are given only for firm matches.

J gene | D gene | V gene | CDR3 protein
TRBJ2-1 | TRBD2 | TRBV5-1 | CASSLRPLAGDNNEQFF
TRBJ2-5 | TRBD1 | TRBV25-1 | CASSPPTGAKGETQYF
TRBJ2-1 | TRBD2 | TRBV14 | CASSQKTSGNNEQFF
TRBJ1-6 | TRBD1 | TRBV11-2 | CASGWTGYNSPLHF
TRBJ2-7 | . | TRBV28 | CASIQSGASYEQYF
TRBJ1-4 | . | TRBV28 | CASRRGGSDEKLFF
TRBJ2-7 | . | TRBV7-8 | CASTSRASYEQYF
TRBJ2-3 | . | TRBV7-2 | CASSPTPGYTQYF
TRBJ2-7 | . | TRBV7-2 | CASSLSGGQQYF
TRBJ1-1 | . | TRBV6-5 | CASSYQTGFAEAFF
TRBJ2-7 | . | TRBV5-6 | CASSLASSYEQYF
TRBJ1-1 | . | TRBV7-2 | CASSLQAMMTEAFF
TRBJ1-3 | . | TRBV14 | CASSTGGNTIYF
TRBJ1-2 | . | TRBV11-3 | CASSPRGGLAYGYTF
TRBJ1-1 | . | TRBV11-1 | CASSLVGGMNTEAFF
TRBJ2-7 | . | TRBV5-6 | CASSLGTIRYYEQYF
TRBJ2-5 | TRBD2 | TRBV9 | CASSPHRVQRGYQETQYF
TRBJ2-7 | . | TRBV5-6 | CASTIQASGYEQYF
TRBJ2-2 | TRBD2 | TRBV19 | CASEGGRNTGELFF
TRBJ2-7 | TRBD2 | TRBV28 | CASSLLFAGAYEQYF
TRBJ1-6 | . | TRBV6-5 | CASSYRVGSPLHF
TRBJ2-7 | TRBD2 | TRBV7-9 | CASSTTSGPDEQYF
TRBJ2-5 | . | TRBV10-1 | CASSEVKRAPDETQYF
TRBJ1-2 | TRBD1 | TRBV6-2/TRBV6-3 | CASSYSDRAYGYTF